This TCR beta chain is from a study of blood T cell repertoires in COVID-19. Study information: COVID-19 samples, acute and convalescent, were from the United States, Italy and Spain. From T cells, B-cell-depleted T cells, or PBMCs came the material, which was cDNA or gDNA.

Repertoires were generated with immunoSEQ multiplex PCR, while TCRdb's copy carries only in-frame clones and drops some. The top ten hold 0.85% to 0.95% of the sample, which has nearly 200,000 clones, around four fifths seen once. This TCR derives from a man aged 55 to 70 with COVID-19, enrolled during active disease. Sequencing was carried out using peripheral blood.

The CDR3 sequence: CSVVRLVGYEQYF. CDR3 bases: TGCAGCGTTGTTAGACTGGTGGGCTACGAGCAGTACTTC. The chain links TRBV29-1 to TRBJ2-7; unclear D gene. Germline V gene sequence: CDR1 SQVTM, CDR2 ANQGSEA. The CDR3 sequence is 13 residues long. With 4 bases removed from V and 3 bases from J, the gap between germline ends came to 13 bases.